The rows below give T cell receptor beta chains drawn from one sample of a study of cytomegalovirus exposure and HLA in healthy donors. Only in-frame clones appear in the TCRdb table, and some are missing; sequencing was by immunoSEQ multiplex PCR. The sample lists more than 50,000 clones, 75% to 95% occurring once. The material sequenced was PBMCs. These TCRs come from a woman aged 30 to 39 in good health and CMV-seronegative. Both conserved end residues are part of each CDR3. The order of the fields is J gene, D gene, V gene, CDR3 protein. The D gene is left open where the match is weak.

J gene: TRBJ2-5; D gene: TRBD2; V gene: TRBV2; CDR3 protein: CASSDRGGGGETQYF
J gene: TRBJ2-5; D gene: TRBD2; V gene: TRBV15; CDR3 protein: CATSNDDLAGGPQETQYF
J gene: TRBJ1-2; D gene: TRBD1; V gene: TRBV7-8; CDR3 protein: CASSPDRQGGYGYTF
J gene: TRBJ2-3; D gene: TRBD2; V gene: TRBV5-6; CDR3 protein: CASSVSGRKSIDTQYF
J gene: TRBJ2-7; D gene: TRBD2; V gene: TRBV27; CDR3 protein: CASSYGTASGRLGTPYEQYF
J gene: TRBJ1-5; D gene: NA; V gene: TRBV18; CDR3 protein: CASSKDGQLNQPQHF
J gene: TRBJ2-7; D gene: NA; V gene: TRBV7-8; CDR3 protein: CASSYTGHGSYEQYF
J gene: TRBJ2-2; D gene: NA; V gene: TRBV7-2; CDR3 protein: CASSPFGELFF
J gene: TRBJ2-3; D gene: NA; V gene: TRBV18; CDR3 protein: CASSHGQNTDTQYF
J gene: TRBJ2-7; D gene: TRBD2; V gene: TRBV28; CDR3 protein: CASRSGGSLNEQYF
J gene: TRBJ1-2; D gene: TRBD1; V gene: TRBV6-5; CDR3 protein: CASSPRDRNYGYTF
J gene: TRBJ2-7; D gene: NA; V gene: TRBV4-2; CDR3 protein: CASSQEEGTFHEQYF
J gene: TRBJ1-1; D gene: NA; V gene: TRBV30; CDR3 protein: CAWGGLNTEAFF
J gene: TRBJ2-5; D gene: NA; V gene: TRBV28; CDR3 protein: CASSLVVGYLEQETQYF
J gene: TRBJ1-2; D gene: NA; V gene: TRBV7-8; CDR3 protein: CASSSEGGAYGYTF
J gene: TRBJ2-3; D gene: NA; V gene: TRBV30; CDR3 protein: CAWASADTQYF
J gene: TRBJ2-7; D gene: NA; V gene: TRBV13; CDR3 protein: CASSLGGSGGEQYF
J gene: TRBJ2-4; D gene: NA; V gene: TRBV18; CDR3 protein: CASSPDSLPKNIQYF
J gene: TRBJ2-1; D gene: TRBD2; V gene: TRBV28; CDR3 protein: CASSLQRDMVNEQFF
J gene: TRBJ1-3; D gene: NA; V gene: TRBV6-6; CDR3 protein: CASSSTTGNTIYF
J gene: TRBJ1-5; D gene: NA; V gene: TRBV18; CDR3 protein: CASSPPSREVQPQHF
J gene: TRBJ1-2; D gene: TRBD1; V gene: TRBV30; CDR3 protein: CAWHGTAQVRDYGYTF
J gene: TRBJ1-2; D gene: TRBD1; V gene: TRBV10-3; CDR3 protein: CASQTGQALYGYTF
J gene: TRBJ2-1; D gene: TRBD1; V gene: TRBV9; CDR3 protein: CASSVGDSYEQFF
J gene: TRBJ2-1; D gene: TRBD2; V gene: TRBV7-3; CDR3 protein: CASSRQTRLRAGGPDNEQFF
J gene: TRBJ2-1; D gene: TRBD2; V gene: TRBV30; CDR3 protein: CAWGRGLAGGWEQFF
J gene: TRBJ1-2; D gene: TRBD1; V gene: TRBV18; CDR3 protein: CASSPDRDYGYTF
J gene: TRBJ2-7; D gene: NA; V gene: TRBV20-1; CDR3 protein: CSASLGYEQYF
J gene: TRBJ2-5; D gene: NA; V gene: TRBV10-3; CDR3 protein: CAIRPGLGDQETQYF
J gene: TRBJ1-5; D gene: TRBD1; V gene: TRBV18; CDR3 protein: CASSGTENQPQHF
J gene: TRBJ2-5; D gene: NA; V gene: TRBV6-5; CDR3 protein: CASSDIKKTQYF
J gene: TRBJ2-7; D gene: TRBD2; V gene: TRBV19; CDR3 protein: CASRASGSSYEQYF
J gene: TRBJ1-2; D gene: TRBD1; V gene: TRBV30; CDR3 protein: CAGYRGLYGYTF
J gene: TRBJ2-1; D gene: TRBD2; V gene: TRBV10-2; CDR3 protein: CASSPAGLAGGPIREQFF
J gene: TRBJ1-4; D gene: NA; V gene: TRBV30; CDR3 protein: CAWSADGGWQLFF
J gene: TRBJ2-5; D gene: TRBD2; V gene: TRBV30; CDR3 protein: CAWSRLAGAETQYF
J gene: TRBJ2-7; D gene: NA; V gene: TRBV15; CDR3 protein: CATSRDRQPSYEQYF
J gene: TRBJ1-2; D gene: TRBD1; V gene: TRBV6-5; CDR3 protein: CASSYSRTGGNYGYTF
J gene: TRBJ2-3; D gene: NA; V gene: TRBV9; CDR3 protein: CASSARDTSTDTQYF
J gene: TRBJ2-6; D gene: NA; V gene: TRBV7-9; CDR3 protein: CASTLVADSANVLTF
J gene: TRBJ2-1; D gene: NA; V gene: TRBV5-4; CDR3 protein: CASSLDIQISNEQFF
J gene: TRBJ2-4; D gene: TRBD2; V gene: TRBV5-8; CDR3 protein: CASSQGLSGRRDIQYF
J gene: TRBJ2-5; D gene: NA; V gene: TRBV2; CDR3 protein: CASTSQTSSETQYF
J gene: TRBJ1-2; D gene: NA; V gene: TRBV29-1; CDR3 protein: CSVETVYGYTF
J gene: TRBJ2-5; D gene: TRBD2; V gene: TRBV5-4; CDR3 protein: CASSSKRGKEETQYF
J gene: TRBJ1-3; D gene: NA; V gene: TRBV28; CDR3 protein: CASRPGDFSGNTIYF
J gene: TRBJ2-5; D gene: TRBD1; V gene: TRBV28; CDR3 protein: CASSRPGQGTQETQYF
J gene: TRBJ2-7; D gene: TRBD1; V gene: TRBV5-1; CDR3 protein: CASSLVSPDRPYEQYF
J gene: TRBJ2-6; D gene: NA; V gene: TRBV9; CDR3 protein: CASSLWEGAYSGANVLTF
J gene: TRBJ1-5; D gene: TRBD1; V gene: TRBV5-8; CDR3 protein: CASSLEDRLGQPQHF
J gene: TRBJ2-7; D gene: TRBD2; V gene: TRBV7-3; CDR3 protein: CASSLSGGKSYEQYF
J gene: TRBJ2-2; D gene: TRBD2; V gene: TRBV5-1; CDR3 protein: CASSYTSGLSTGELFF
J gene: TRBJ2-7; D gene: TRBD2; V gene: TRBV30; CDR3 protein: CAWGPGLAGREQYF
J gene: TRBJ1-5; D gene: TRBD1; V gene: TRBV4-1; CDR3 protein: CASSLGQAPVEPQHF
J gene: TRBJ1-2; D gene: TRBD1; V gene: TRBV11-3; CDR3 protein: CASSRGSGQGVSTF
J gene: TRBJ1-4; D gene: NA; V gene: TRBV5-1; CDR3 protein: CASSLGTAVNEKLFF
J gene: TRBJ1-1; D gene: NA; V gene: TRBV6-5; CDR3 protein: CASSYVASDYTEAFF
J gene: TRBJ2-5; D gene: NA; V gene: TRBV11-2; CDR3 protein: CASSLAEAGGYQETQYF
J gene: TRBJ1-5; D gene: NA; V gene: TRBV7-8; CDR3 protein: CASSLTEYSNQPQHF
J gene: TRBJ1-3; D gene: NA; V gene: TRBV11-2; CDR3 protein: CASSGTSGNTIYF